These 22 T cell receptor beta chains were sequenced from one sample in a study of T cell changes during pregnancy in multiple sclerosis. The data were produced by immunoSEQ multiplex PCR, yet TCRdb's version contains in-frame clones alone and is incomplete. Here the sample spans over 50,000 clones, approximately 85% being singletons. Sequenced material: peripheral blood, taken in the first trimester of pregnancy. These receptors were collected from a female donor with multiple sclerosis, enrolled in a pregnancy study.

In this sample, this clone turned up once. V is TRBV5-1 and J is TRBJ1-4; 9 bases are shared with TRBD1. The CDR3 spans 15 residues. CDR1 is SGHRS, CDR2 YFSETQ, per germline. V lost 4 bases, J lost 3 bases, and 4 bases stayed unmatched. The CDR3 protein is CASSLDRGSNEKLFF. CDR3 sequence (DNA): TGCGCCAGCAGCCTGGACAGGGGCTCTAATGAAAAACTGTTTTTT. The variable domain in full, with the rest retrieved from reference TRBV5-1 and TRBJ1-4, is KAGVTQTPRYLIKTRGQQVTLSCSPISGHRSVSWYQQTPGQGLQFLFEYFSETQRNKGNFPGRFSGRQFSNSRSEMNVSTLELGDSALYLCASSLDRGSNEKLFFGSGTQLSVL.

The chain combines TRBV11-2 with TRBJ2-3, with D unclear. V lost 2 bases, J lost 1 base, and 13 bases lay in between. Germline values: CDR1 SGHAT, CDR2 FQNNGV. CDR3 length: 16 amino acids. CDR3 sequence reads: CASSLWRRSRTDTQYF. CDR3 nucleotide sequence: TGTGCCAGCAGCTTATGGCGGAGATCCCGCACAGATACGCAGTATTTT.

The J gene is TRBJ2-3, the V gene TRBV6-6; D might be TRBD2 (5 bases). Trimming cost V 2 bases and J 0 bases, with 6 bases left between them. In germline, CDR1 is MNHNY, CDR2 SVGAGI (reference sequence). The CDR3 has 14 residues. The DNA of the CDR3 is TGTGCCAGCAGTTACGAGGGTAGCACAGATACGCAGTATTTT. It codes for CASSYEGSTDTQYF.

The sample holds a few counts of this clone. J is TRBJ2-7 and V is TRBV5-1; tentative D call: TRBD1 (6 bases). CDR3 length: 14 amino acids. V lost 0 bases, J lost 6 bases, and 13 bases lay in between. Germline V gene data show CDR1 as SGHRS and CDR2 as YFSETQ. The CDR3 region has the DNA TGCGCCAGCAGCTTGGATACAGGGTTGATCGAGCAGTACTTC. Translated, it gives CASSLDTGLIEQYF.

This rearrangement joins TRBV7-7 to TRBJ2-7, with 10 bases lining up with TRBD1. Looked up from germline, CDR1 is SSHAT and CDR2 is FNYEAQ (reference sequence). The V and J ends lost 4 bases and 2 bases, in that order; junction bases with no gene match: 2. There are 14 residues in the CDR3. The DNA for the CDR3 is TGTGCCAGCAGCTCAGGACAGGGGGCCTACGAGCAGTACTTC. It yields the protein CASSSGQGAYEQYF.

This clone was seen only once. The V gene is TRBV7-2, the J gene TRBJ2-7; 10 bases are a match to TRBD1. Germline trimming cut 7 bases from V and 5 bases from J; bases unmatched to any gene: 8. CDR1 and CDR2 (germline): SGHTA, FQGNSA. The length of the CDR3 is 14 residues. Written as DNA, the CDR3 is TGTGCCAGCATCTTGACAGGGGGCTGGGACGAGCAGTACTTC. Protein sequence: CASILTGGWDEQYF.

This clone has a handful of counts. V is TRBV28 and J is TRBJ1-5; tentative D call: TRBD1 (6 bases). V was clipped by 5 bases and J by 7 bases, with 12 bases between them. The length of the CDR3 is 13 residues. Germline assignment: CDR1 MDHEN and CDR2 SYDVKM. The CDR3 loop is CASSTGRGQPQHF. CDR3 nucleotides: TGTGCCAGCAGTACAGGGAGGGGACAGCCCCAGCATTTT.

This clone was found a few times. The chain uses TRBV6-5 and TRBJ2-3; 7 bases fit TRBD2. Germline V gives CDR1 MNHEY, CDR2 SVGAGI. The CDR3 covers 15 residues. J was trimmed by 2 bases and V by 5 bases; bases with no gene match: 7. The CDR3 DNA follows: TGTGCCAGCAGTCCCTGGGGGGGAATCACAGATACGCAGTATTTT. Residues: CASSPWGGITDTQYF.

This clone was picked up one time. J is TRBJ2-1 and V is TRBV7-7, with D uncertain. Trimming stripped 5 bases from V and 5 bases from J, with 10 bases between. The CDR3 has 13 amino acids. CDR1 SSHAT and CDR2 FNYEAQ come from the germline V gene (reference sequence). Written as DNA, the CDR3 is TGTGCCAGCAGCCTTCAAACGGACAATGAGCAGTTCTTC. It specifies CASSLQTDNEQFF.

V usage is TRBV11-3 and J usage is TRBJ2-2, with D perhaps matching TRBD1 (5 bases). CDR1 and CDR2 (germline): SGHNT, YENEEA. The CDR3 is made up of 14 amino acids. Trimming left V 2 bases short and J 3 bases short, with 7 bases between. CDR3 residues: CASSLSGYTGELFF. DNA of the CDR3: TGTGCCAGCAGCTTATCAGGGTACACCGGGGAGCTGTTTTTT. Full variable domain (rest looked up from reference TRBV11-3 and TRBJ2-2): EAGVVQSPRYKIIEKKQPVAFWCNPISGHNTLYWYLQNLGQGPELLIRYENEEAVDDSQLPKDRFSAERLKGVDSTLKIQPAELGDSAVYLCASSLSGYTGELFFGEGSRLTVL.

This chain connects TRBV29-1 to TRBJ2-1; the match to TRBD2 covers 7 bases. The germline gives CDR1 SQVTM, CDR2 ANQGSEA. This CDR3 region has 14 residues. V gave up 2 bases and J gave up 5 bases; unmatched junction bases: 6. Here the CDR3 DNA reads TGCAGCGTTGAACAATGGGGGACTAACAATGAGCAGTTCTTC. Translated, it gives CSVEQWGTNNEQFF.

The chain recombines TRBV7-9 with TRBJ2-6; D might be TRBD1 (6 bases). Germline V gene data show CDR1 as SEHNR and CDR2 as FQNEAQ (reference sequence). Trimming took 5 bases from V and 4 from J, leaving 12 bases between them. The CDR3 covers 15 residues. The CDR3 nucleotides are TGTGCCAGCAGCGTAACAGGGTTAGGGGCCAACGTCCTGACTTTC. It yields the protein CASSVTGLGANVLTF.

The gene calls are TRBV19 and TRBJ1-5; D is undetermined. The CDR3 is 12 residues long. Trimming removed 3 bases from V and 6 bases from J, with 6 bases in between. In germline, CDR1 is LNHDA, CDR2 SQIVND (reference sequence). The CDR3 protein is CASSIKSQPQHF. The CDR3, as DNA: TGTGCCAGTAGTATCAAGAGTCAGCCCCAGCATTTT.

The rearrangement links TRBV5-1 to TRBJ2-4; 10 bases fit TRBD1. With 3 bases clipped from V and 7 bases from J, the junction kept 4 bases outside the gene matches. Per the germline V gene, CDR1 is SGHRS and CDR2 is YFSETQ. CDR3 size: 14 residues. CDR3 protein: CASSSAGQGNIQYF. CDR3 nucleotides: TGCGCCAGCAGCTCAGCGGGACAGGGGAACATTCAGTACTTC.

The V call is TRBV7-9, the J call TRBJ1-1; D uncertain. V was cut by 7 bases and J by 12 bases, with 18 bases left in between. The CDR3 runs 12 residues. CDR1 and CDR2 from the germline V gene are SEHNR and FQNEAQ (reference sequence). CDR3 loop: CASTVLGRGTFF. The CDR3 DNA reads as TGTGCCAGCACAGTTCTAGGTCGCGGGACTTTCTTT.

The chain couples TRBV4-1 to TRBJ2-3; TRBD2 aligns across 9 bases. Germline CDR1 MGHRA, CDR2 YSYEKL. The CDR3 spans 16 residues. Trimming cost V 4 bases and J 4 bases; bases outside gene matches: 9. In nucleotides, the CDR3 is TGCGCCAGCAGCCGACTGACTAGCGGTAATCCAGATACGCAGTATTTT. This translates into CASSRLTSGNPDTQYF.

In nucleotides, the CDR3 is TGCGCCAGCAGCCAAGATAGTAGCGGGCTCCCCCCAGAGACCCAGTACTTC. It translates to CASSQDSSGLPPETQYF. This chain links TRBV4-1 with TRBJ2-5, with 7 bases fitting TRBD2. CDR1 is MGHRA and CDR2 is YSYEKL in the germline V gene. Trimming removed 0 bases from V and 4 bases from J; junction bases left unmatched: 11. This CDR3 is built from 17 residues.

This clone appeared once. The chain uses TRBV10-3 and TRBJ1-2; 7 positions agree with TRBD1. Germline trimming cut 2 bases from V and 6 bases from J; bases unmatched to any gene: 9. Germline V gene data show CDR1 as ENHRY and CDR2 as SYGVKD. There are 15 residues in the CDR3. The CDR3: CAISEGGLRGHGYTF. For the CDR3, the DNA is TGTGCCATCAGTGAGGGGGGGCTGAGGGGGCATGGCTACACCTTC.

The rearrangement uses TRBV27 and TRBJ2-3; weak D call: TRBD1 (6 bases). V lost 6 bases and J lost 5, with 24 bases in between. This CDR3 contains 17 residues. CDR1 is MNHEY, CDR2 SMNVEV, per germline (reference sequence). The CDR3 here is CASRKQGQPLNLDTQYF. In nucleotides, the CDR3 is TGTGCCAGCAGAAAACAAGGACAGCCGCTCAATCTAGATACGCAGTATTTT.

As concerns this clone: The sample contains more than one DNA sequence encoding this CDR3. The rearrangement uses TRBV5-4 and TRBJ1-1; no clear D gene. The CDR3 totals 14 residues. The V and J ends lost 0 bases and 0 bases respectively, with 6 bases between them. Per the germline V gene, CDR1 is SGHNT and CDR2 is YYREEE (reference sequence). The chain's CDR3 is CASSLGQMNTEAFF. The CDR3 nucleotides are TGTGCCAGCAGCTTGGGACAAATGAACACTGAAGCTTTCTTT.

This chain connects TRBV11-2 to TRBJ2-1; D is possibly TRBD2 (6 bases). Germline V gives CDR1 SGHAT, CDR2 FQNNGV. V gave up 1 base and J gave up 14 bases, with 12 bases separating them. This CDR3 contains 12 residues. CDR3 DNA sequence: TGTGCCAGCAGCTTAGCGGGAGTTGAAGAGTTCTTC. Protein: CASSLAGVEEFF.

The chain is built from TRBV10-3 and TRBJ2-1; tentative D call: TRBD2 (6 bases). The germline CDR1 and CDR2 sequences are ENHRY and SYGVKD. CDR3 length: 14 amino acids. Trimming shortened V by 6 bases and J by 9 bases, and 18 bases separated the two germline ends. The CDR3 DNA reads as TGTGCCATCAGAAGAAACGGAGGGAGCGGTGAGCAGTTCTTC. This sequence encodes CAIRRNGGSGEQFF.